This entry is about one TCR beta chain. What this receptor recognizes is not known. Within one base of it there is no much larger clone, and no base qualities were kept. According to the study, the label for this sample's time point signals: cycle 1 day 1 (C1D1), immediately before nivolumab initiation. Relapse after autologous stem cell transplantation had occurred in all trial patients, and cohorts A, B and C were distinguished by prior brentuximab vedotin exposure. The trial cohort included 56 patients with relapsed/refractory classical Hodgkin lymphoma, and each patient had a best overall response of complete response, partial response or progressive disease. Trial patients were treated with single-agent nivolumab in the multi-cohort phase II CheckMate 205 trial. Best overall response was determined by an independent review committee according to the 2007 International Working Group response criteria. PBMCs from the trial were collected at three points: immediately before nivolumab initiation (C1D1), and during therapy at cycle 2 day 1 and cycle 4 day 1. Peripheral blood was collected in 8 mL Vacutainer Cell Preparation Tubes, from which PBMCs were isolated by centrifugation and then cryopreserved.

This specimen comes from a study of PD-1 blockade in classical Hodgkin lymphoma (dated by TCRdb to the early 2020s). Describing the broader study: Nivolumab dosing was 3 mg/kg intravenously every 2 weeks, continuing until either disease progression or unacceptable toxicity. The study used CyTOF and TCR beta sequencing to define a peripheral blood immune signature of response to PD-1 blockade in classical Hodgkin lymphoma.

The CDR3 spans 13 residues, from the cysteine through the phenylalanine. Only CDR3 DNA remains: 39 bases, in frame from the first base. Trimming at the junction amounts to 4 bases on V and 7 bases on J, and the germline ends lie 13 bases apart. CDR1 is given as MDHEN and CDR2 as SYDVKM, both from the germline V gene. Genomic DNA was isolated using the Qiagen DNeasy kit from unsorted PBMCs as well as from negatively selected CD4+ and CD8+ fractions. Using primers that anneal to V and J segments, immunoSEQ multiplex PCR amplified the TCR beta CDR3 regions. A synthetic immune receptor repertoire was used to minimize amplification bias, and remaining bias was computationally removed after sequencing. As for the original processing: Custom Python scripts were used to quantify repertoire diversity as the Shannon entropy index. Unsorted, CD4+ and CD8+ repertoires were analyzed separately, except in combined analyses where CD4+ and CD8+ sequences were merged in silico. A clone was considered expanded if an increase in frequency of at least 2-fold after treatment relative to C1D1 was found, and a pseudocount of 0.5 was applied to clones undetected at baseline. Singleton clones were defined as clones with 0 or 1 copy at C1D1, and non-singleton clones were defined as clones with 2 or more copies. Clones expanded in unsorted samples were assigned a CD4+, CD8+ or unknown annotation through matching of protein sequences in sorted samples from the same patient. Wilcoxon tests on paired samples were used to test changes in diversity from C1D1 to C4D1. This is the immuneACCESS table as TCRdb keeps it, with only in-frame sequences that have V and J called. A part of the clones is gone; compared with another copy, unresolved V genes explain less than half, and the rest is unexplained. Clone size and the V and J calls come from that table; the DNA yielded D and trimming. The sample table shows about 97,000 clones, and approximately 83% are seen once. The ten top clones hold 12% of the sample.

The paper's findings and limits, for the study overall: Among trial patients, those achieving complete response had baseline diversity similar to that of newly diagnosed patients, while diversity was significantly lower in partial responders and progressors. Baseline TCR diversity was reported to be lower in newly diagnosed patients than in healthy donors, and even lower in relapsed/refractory patients. The study covered only a single clinical trial cohort, and the causes of the repertoire differences, possibly disease activity or prior therapy, were still not defined. Lower diversity was observed in patients in whom nivolumab was started less than 1 year after ASCT, and these patients were excluded from later analyses so that confounding by immune reconstitution would be avoided. By C4D1, a significant rise was seen in CD4+ TCR diversity but not in CD8+ TCR diversity (p=0.0027 vs p=0.16), and the rise was most apparent among complete responders (p=0.02).

Recombination linked TRBV28 to TRBJ1-2, with no D gene named confidently. This sample comprised peripheral blood mononuclear cells (PBMCs), obtained at baseline. The TCR originated in a human donor with classical Hodgkin lymphoma. The CDR3 sequence is CASSYRGRSGYTF. The DNA reads TGTGCCAGCAGTTATCGGGGTAGGAGTGGCTACACCTTC.